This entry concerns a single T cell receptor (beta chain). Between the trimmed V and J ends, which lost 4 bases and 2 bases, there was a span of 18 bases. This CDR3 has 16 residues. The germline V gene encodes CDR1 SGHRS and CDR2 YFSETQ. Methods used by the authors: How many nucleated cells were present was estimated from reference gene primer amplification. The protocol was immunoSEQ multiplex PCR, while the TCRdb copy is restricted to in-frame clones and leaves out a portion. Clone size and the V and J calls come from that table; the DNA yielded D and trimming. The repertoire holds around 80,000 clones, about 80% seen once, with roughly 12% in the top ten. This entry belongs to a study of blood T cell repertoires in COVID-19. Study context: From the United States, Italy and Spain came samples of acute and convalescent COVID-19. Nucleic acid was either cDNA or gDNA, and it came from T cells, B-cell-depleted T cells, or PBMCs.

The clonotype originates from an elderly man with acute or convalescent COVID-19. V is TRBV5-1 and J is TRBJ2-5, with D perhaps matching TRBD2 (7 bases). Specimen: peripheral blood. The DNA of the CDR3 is TGCGCCAGCAGCGCCGGTCGGGGGGCCCCACAAGAGACCCAGTACTTC. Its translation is CASSAGRGAPQETQYF.